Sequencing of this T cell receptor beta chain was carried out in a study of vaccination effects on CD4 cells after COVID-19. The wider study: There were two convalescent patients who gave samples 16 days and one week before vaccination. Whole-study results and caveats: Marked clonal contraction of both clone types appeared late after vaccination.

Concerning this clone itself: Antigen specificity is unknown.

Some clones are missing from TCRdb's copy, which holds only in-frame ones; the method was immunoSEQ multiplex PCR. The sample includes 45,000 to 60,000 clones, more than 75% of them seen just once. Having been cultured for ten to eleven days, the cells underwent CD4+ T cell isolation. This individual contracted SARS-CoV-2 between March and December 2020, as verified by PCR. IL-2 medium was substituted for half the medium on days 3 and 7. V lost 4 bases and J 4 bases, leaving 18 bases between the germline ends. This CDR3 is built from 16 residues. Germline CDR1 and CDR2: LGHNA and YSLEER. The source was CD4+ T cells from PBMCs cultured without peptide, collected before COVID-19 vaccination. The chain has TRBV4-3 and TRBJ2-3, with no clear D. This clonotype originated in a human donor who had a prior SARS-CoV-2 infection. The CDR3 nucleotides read TGCGCCAGCAGCCGGGTAAGGCAGAATGATGCAGATACGCAGTATTTT. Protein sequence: CASSRVRQNDADTQYF.